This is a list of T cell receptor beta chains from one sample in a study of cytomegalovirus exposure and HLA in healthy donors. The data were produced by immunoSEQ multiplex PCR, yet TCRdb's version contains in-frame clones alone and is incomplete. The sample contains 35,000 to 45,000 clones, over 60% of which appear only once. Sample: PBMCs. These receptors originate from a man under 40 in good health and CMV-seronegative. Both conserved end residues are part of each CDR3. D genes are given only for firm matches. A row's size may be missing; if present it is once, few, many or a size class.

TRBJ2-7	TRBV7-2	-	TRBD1	CASSPTGGLYEQYF	TGTGCCAGCAGCCCGACAGGGGGTCTCTACGAGCAGTACTTC
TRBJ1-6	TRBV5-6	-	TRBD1	CASSRTGGGSPLHF	TGTGCCAGCAGCCGGACAGGGGGTGGATCACCCCTCCACTTT
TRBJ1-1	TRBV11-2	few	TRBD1	CASSSGQGATGNTEAFF	TGTGCCAGCAGCTCGGGACAGGGGGCCACGGGGAACACTGAAGCTTTCTTT
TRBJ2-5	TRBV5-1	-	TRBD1	CASMGQALRETQYF	TGCGCCAGCATGGGACAGGCCCTTCGGGAGACCCAGTACTTC
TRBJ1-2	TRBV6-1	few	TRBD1	CASRITGVLLGYTF	TGTGCCAGCAGGATAACAGGGGTTCTGTTGGGCTACACCTTC
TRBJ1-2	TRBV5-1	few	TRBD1	CASSLPGQGMDGYTF	TGCGCCAGCAGCTTGCCCGGACAGGGGATGGATGGCTACACCTTC
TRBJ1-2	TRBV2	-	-	CASSDQGSGGYTF	TGTGCCAGCAGTGACCAGGGGTCGGGGGGCTACACCTTC
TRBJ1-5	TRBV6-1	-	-	CASSEAYQPQHF	TGTGCCAGCAGTGAGGCCTATCAGCCCCAGCATTTT
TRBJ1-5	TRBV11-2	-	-	CASSSQGTSGQPQHF	TGTGCCAGCAGCTCTCAAGGGACTTCAGGACAGCCCCAGCATTTT
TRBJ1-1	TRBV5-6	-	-	CASSFHNTEAFF	TGTGCCAGCAGCTTCCATAACACTGAAGCTTTCTTT
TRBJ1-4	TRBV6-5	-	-	CASRSLGATNEKLFF	TGTGCCAGCAGATCTTTAGGAGCAACTAATGAAAAACTGTTTTTT
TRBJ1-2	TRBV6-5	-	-	CASSDQGYGYTF	TGTGCCAGCAGTGATCAGGGATATGGCTACACCTTC
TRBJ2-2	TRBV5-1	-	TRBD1	CASSLDRGLGELFF	TGCGCCAGCAGCTTGGACAGGGGGCTTGGGGAGCTGTTTTTT
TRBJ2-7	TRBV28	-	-	CASSLIFVTPYEQYF	TGTGCCAGCAGTTTAATCTTCGTGACTCCCTACGAGCAGTACTTC
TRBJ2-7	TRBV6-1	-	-	CASSEDWRGYEQYF	TGTGCCAGCAGTGAAGACTGGCGGGGCTACGAGCAGTACTTC